This T cell receptor (beta chain) was profiled in a study of blood T cell repertoires in COVID-19. The overall study: Acute and convalescent COVID-19 specimens originated in the United States, Italy and Spain.

V was clipped by 2 bases and J by 7 bases; unmatched bases: 4. Germline-derived CDR1 and CDR2 are SGHRS and YFSETQ. The CDR3 contains 14 residues. Per the original methods: Reference gene primer amplification in the assay estimated nucleated cell counts. Clones were sequenced by immunoSEQ multiplex PCR, and TCRdb holds only the in-frame ones, with some missing. D and trimming were read from the DNA, whereas the V and J calls and clone size are those reported in that table. The table includes under 110,000 clones, approximately 89% detected once. J is TRBJ1-4 and V is TRBV5-1; 8 nucleotides agree with TRBD1. Sequencing was performed on peripheral blood. This clonotype was obtained from a woman under 40 with acute or convalescent COVID-19. As DNA, the CDR3 is TGCGCCAGCAGCTTAATGACAGGGGTTGAAAAACTGTTTTTT. Translated, it gives CASSLMTGVEKLFF. Full variable domain (rest looked up from reference TRBV5-1 and TRBJ1-4): KAGVTQTPRYLIKTRGQQVTLSCSPISGHRSVSWYQQTPGQGLQFLFEYFSETQRNKGNFPGRFSGRQFSNSRSEMNVSTLELGDSALYLCASSLMTGVEKLFFGSGTQLSVL.